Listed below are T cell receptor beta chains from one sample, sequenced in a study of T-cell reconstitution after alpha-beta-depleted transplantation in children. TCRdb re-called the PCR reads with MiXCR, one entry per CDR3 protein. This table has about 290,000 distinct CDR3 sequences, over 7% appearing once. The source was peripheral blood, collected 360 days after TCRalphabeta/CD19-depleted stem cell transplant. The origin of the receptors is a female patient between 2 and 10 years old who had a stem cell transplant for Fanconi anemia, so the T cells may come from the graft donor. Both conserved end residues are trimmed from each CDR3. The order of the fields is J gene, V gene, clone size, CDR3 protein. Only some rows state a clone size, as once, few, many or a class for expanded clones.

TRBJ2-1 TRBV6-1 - ASSEAGGFLAQF
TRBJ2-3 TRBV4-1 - ASSQDPLGLTDTQY
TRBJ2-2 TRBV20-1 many SARVQGGNLGELF
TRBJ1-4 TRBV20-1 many SARGVGGSNEKLF
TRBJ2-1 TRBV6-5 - ASSWVIERGLGDEQF
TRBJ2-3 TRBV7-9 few ASSLDPGGTDTQY
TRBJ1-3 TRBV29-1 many SVRGRWNKTIY
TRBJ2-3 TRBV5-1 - ASSSTSGRTDTQY
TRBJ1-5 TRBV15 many ATSKTRRNQPQH
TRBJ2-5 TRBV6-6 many ASSYSIEETQY
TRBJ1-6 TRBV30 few AWSGTGSTSYSPLH
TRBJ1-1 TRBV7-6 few ASSPVPGQGMNTEAF
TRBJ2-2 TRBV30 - AWRKSGGRTGELF
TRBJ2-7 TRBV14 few ASSQDLIYEQY
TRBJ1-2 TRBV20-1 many SARARLLNYGYT
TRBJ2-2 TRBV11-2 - ASSTSGSSGELF
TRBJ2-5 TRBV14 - ASSQDHRVETQY
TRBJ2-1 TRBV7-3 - ASSSAGSGRDGEQF
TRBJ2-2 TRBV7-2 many ASSFDSGTGELF
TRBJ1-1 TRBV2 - ASTGEVNTEAF
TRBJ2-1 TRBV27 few ASSLGQGYVEQF
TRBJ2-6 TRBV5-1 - ASSLLRSGANVLT
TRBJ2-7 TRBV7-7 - ASSLIRELSYEQY
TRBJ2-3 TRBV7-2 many ASSLGRDRTQY
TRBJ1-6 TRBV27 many ASSPHRGIGPLH
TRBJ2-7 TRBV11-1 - ASSQRPGQGAYWYEQY
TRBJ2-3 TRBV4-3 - ASSQTGTAQMGTQY
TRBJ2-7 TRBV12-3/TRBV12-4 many ASSLLGGSYEQY
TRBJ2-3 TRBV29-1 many SVETVTDTQY
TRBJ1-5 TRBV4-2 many ASSQEVQGSQPQH
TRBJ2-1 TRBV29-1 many SVGLGVDEQF
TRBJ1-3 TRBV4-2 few ASSQSRGSGNTIY
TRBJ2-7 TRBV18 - ASSPHSGGNNEQY
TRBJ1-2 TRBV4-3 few ASSQVSGQPPYGYT
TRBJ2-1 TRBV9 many ASSVRTDNEQF
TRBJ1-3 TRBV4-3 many ASSQDRGQGNTIY
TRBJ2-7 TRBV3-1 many ASSQGPALYEQY
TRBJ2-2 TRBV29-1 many SAGGGWDTGELF